This TCR beta chain stems from a study of tissue T cells after allogeneic stem cell transplantation. Study-level findings and limits: This small cohort was clinically heterogeneous, and sampling depth was a limitation. Few T cell clones were shared across patients, but motif clusters showed tissue-specific shared signatures. Anatomically similar tissues had similar TCR repertoires within each patient.

CDR1 and CDR2 from the germline V gene are FNHDT and SITEND (reference sequence). This CDR3 is 14 amino acids long. The junction had 4 bases not matched to a gene; V was cut back by 4 bases and J by 4 bases. This clone is large (0.1 to 1%) within its sample. Its target is unknown. All gene names here are mouse names. The read comes to an end 1 residue before the CDR3 does, leaving the germline J gene to fill in the end. Described time point: mouse harvest day 7 after allogeneic transplant. Tail vein injection delivered 10^7 T-cell-depleted bone marrow cells and 10^6 splenic CD5+ T cells. The table came from immunoSEQ multiplex PCR; TCRdb's copy has only in-frame clones and leaves some out. Here the sample spans about 7,800 clones, approximately 50% being singletons.

The TCR comes from a female BALB/c mouse given C57BL/6 T cells with graft-versus-host disease after an allogeneic hematopoietic cell transplant. Sequencing input: gut tissue. The chain joins TRBV19 to TRBJ2-3; 9 bases are shared with TRBD1. The part of the CDR3 DNA that was read is TGTGCCAGCAGTTCCGGGACAGGGCCAGAAACGCTGTAT. It encodes CASSSGTGPETLY. The whole CDR3 protein is CASSSGTGPETLYF.